Below, 8 T cell receptor beta chains from the same sample are listed, as sequenced in a study of OX40 agonist ivuxolimab in advanced cancers. Assay: immunoSEQ multiplex PCR; the TCRdb copy retains only in-frame clones and omits some. Of approximately 82,000 clones listed, more than 80% were seen once; the top ten hold about a tenth. The specimen was CD4+ or CD8+ T cells sorted from blood, collected in a trial of the OX40 agonist ivuxolimab. The receptors here all came from an adult with an advanced solid tumor such as melanoma, head and neck, liver or kidney cancer.

Here the CDR3 DNA reads TGTGCCAGCAGCTTGGCCGTCTTGGCAGGAACGCAAGAGACCCAGTACTTC. As protein: CASSLAVLAGTQETQYF. The chain recombines TRBV5-8 with TRBJ2-5; D gene ambiguous. The V gene's germline CDR1 is SGHTS and CDR2 YDEGEE. Between the trimmed V and J ends, which lost 0 bases and 2 bases, there was a span of 17 bases. The CDR3 is made up of 17 amino acids.

This clone has only a few counts. This chain links TRBV27 with TRBJ1-5; D is undetermined. This CDR3 is 13 amino acids long. Looked up from germline, CDR1 is MNHEY and CDR2 is SMNVEV (reference sequence). Trimming took off 2 bases at V and 8 bases at J, with 10 bases between the two ends. CDR3: CASSLRVQEPQHF. CDR3 DNA sequence: TGTGCCAGCAGTTTAAGGGTCCAAGAGCCCCAGCATTTT.

The V and J genes are TRBV27 and TRBJ1-6; D is possibly TRBD1 (6 bases). V was cut by 4 bases and J by 10 bases, with 11 bases left in between. This CDR3 has 13 amino acids. The V gene's germline CDR1 is MNHEY and CDR2 SMNVEV (reference sequence). The CDR3 loop is CASSWTAISPLHF. Written as DNA, the CDR3 is TGTGCCAGCAGTTGGACAGCGATATCACCCCTCCACTTT.

The chain is built from TRBV29-1 and TRBJ1-3, with D possibly TRBD1 on 5 matching bases. Per germline, CDR1 SQVTM and CDR2 ANQGSEA. Trimming removed 4 bases at V and 0 bases at J, with 10 bases between. The CDR3 is 14 amino acids. CDR3: CSVVKGSSGNTIYF. CDR3 sequence (DNA): TGCAGCGTTGTGAAGGGGTCCTCTGGAAACACCATATATTTT.

This clone was counted between two and nine times. This chain uses TRBV18 with TRBJ2-7; a possible D gene is TRBD1 (6 bases). Germline loops: CDR1 KGHSH, CDR2 LQKENI. Trimming cost V 2 bases and J 4 bases, with 6 bases left between them. The CDR3 spans 12 residues. The CDR3 here is CASSPGQYEQYF. The CDR3 coding sequence is TGTGCCAGCTCACCAGGACAGTACGAGCAGTACTTC.

V gene TRBV7-6 combines with J gene TRBJ2-5; 7 nucleotides match TRBD1. Unmatched junction bases numbered 8, after V lost 5 bases and J lost 5 bases. This CDR3 comprises 14 residues. Germline V gene lookup returns CDR1 SGHVS and CDR2 FNYEAQ. CDR3 in amino acids: CASSAGGIRETQYF. The CDR3 bases are TGTGCCAGCAGCGCAGGGGGTATCAGGGAGACCCAGTACTTC.

This clone has more than one count but fewer than ten. V usage is TRBV27 and J usage is TRBJ2-1; a possible D gene is TRBD1 (5 bases). CDR3 size: 12 residues. Trimming left V 8 bases short and J 9 bases short, with 14 bases between. Germline loops: CDR1 MNHEY, CDR2 SMNVEV (reference sequence). The CDR3 DNA reads as TGTGCCAGCGCACCCGGAAGGGGTGAGCAGTTCTTC. Translating it yields CASAPGRGEQFF.

The rearrangement links TRBV7-2 to TRBJ2-7; 9 bases match TRBD2. Looked up from germline, CDR1 is SGHTA and CDR2 is FQGNSA. The CDR3 has 15 residues. Trimming at V came to 5 bases and at J to 7 bases, leaving 12 bases not matched to a gene. CDR3 in amino acids: CASSQAGGALGEQYF. In nucleotides, the CDR3 is TGTGCCAGCAGCCAGGCGGGGGGGGCGCTGGGAGAGCAGTACTTC.